Listed here are 27 T cell receptor beta chains from one sample, sequenced in a study of T cell responses to AZD1222 COVID-19 vaccine. Measured with immunoSEQ multiplex PCR; TCRdb has only the in-frame clones, and not every one. The sample includes around 140,000 clones, roughly 85% seen only once; the top ten take 6.5% to 8.5%. Sequencing was performed on peripheral blood, taken 28 days after the second dose of the MenACWY control vaccine. These receptors were obtained from an adult who received the MenACWY meningococcal vaccine as a control.

The J gene is TRBJ1-6, the V gene TRBV19, with 8 nucleotides matching TRBD1. The CDR3 sequence is 15 residues long. In germline, CDR1 is LNHDA, CDR2 SQIVND (reference sequence). V dropped 2 bases and J dropped 9; count of bases not matched to a gene: 6. CDR3 bases: TGTGCCAGTAGTATACGACAGGGGATGGGTTCACCCCTCCACTTT. This codes for CASSIRQGMGSPLHF.

The V and J genes are TRBV15 and TRBJ1-1, with TRBD1 as a possible D gene (6 bases). V lost 5 bases to trimming and J lost 8 bases, with 24 bases between them. CDR1 is LNHNV, CDR2 YYDKDF, per germline (reference sequence). This CDR3 is built from 16 residues. In DNA form, the CDR3 reads TGTGCCACCAGCCTCCGAAGGTGGGGGGCACATAGGGAAGCTTTCTTT. Its protein product is CATSLRRWGAHREAFF.

V usage is TRBV4-1 and J usage is TRBJ2-1, with 11 bases fitting TRBD2. After removal of 1 base from V and 10 bases from J, the junction contained 6 bases not matched to a gene. The CDR3 is 15 residues long. Germline-derived CDR1 and CDR2 are MGHRA and YSYEKL. This CDR3 is CASSQVAGGSKEQFF. In nucleotides, the CDR3 is TGCGCCAGCAGCCAAGTAGCGGGGGGGTCTAAGGAGCAGTTCTTC.

The J gene is TRBJ2-7, the V gene TRBV5-1, with no clear D. Looked up from germline, CDR1 is SGHRS and CDR2 is YFSETQ. V gave up 2 bases and J gave up 2 bases, with 8 bases separating them. This CDR3 is 13 amino acids long. The CDR3: CASSFTGPYEQYF. The CDR3 coding sequence is TGCGCCAGCAGCTTTACGGGTCCCTACGAGCAGTACTTC.

The chain carries TRBV19 and TRBJ1-2; weak D call: TRBD1 (5 bases). In germline, CDR1 is LNHDA, CDR2 SQIVND (reference sequence). This CDR3 spans 17 amino acids. V lost 7 bases and J 4 bases, leaving 25 bases between the germline ends. DNA for the CDR3: TGTGCCAGTAACATGTTGATTGGCGCCGTCGGGGGCTATGGCTACACCTTC. Translating gives CASNMLIGAVGGYGYTF.

The DNA for the CDR3 is TGTGCCAGCAGTTTAAGTAGCGGCGGCTATGGCTACACCTTC. Amino acids: CASSLSSGGYGYTF. The chain is built from TRBV28 and TRBJ1-2; D uncertain. The CDR3 has 14 amino acids. Per germline, CDR1 MDHEN and CDR2 SYDVKM. V was shortened by 2 bases and J by 4 bases, with 11 bases between the two germline ends.

The genes are TRBV11-2 and TRBJ1-4; TRBD1 aligns across 9 bases. Germline trimming cut 4 bases from V and 9 bases from J; bases unmatched to any gene: 6. Germline loops: CDR1 SGHAT, CDR2 FQNNGV. The CDR3 spans 14 residues. The CDR3 sequence is CASSSSGTGQKLFF. The CDR3 DNA follows: TGTGCCAGCAGCTCTTCCGGGACAGGGCAAAAACTGTTTTTT.

This clone was counted only a few times. The chain joins TRBV29-1 to TRBJ2-2; D gene ambiguous. Trimming cost V 4 bases and J 0 bases, with 9 bases left between them. The germline V gene encodes CDR1 SQVTM and CDR2 ANQGSEA. The CDR3 covers 14 residues. The CDR3 region is CSVGVNANTGELFF. The DNA for the CDR3 is TGCAGCGTTGGAGTGAACGCGAACACCGGGGAGCTGTTTTTT.

The chain has TRBV28 and TRBJ1-2, with 7 bases fitting TRBD1. Germline values: CDR1 MDHEN, CDR2 SYDVKM. V lost 7 bases and J lost 2; bases outside the gene matches: 7. CDR3 length equals 14 residues. The CDR3 DNA reads TGTGCCAGCAACGAGGGACAGCAGAACTATGGCTACACCTTC. The encoded protein is CASNEGQQNYGYTF.

Only a few counts were recorded for this clone. The chain combines TRBV5-1 with TRBJ2-1; D possibly corresponds to TRBD2 (5 bases). Trimming shortened V by 7 bases and J by 7 bases, and 9 bases separated the two germline ends. CDR3 size: 11 residues. The germline V gene encodes CDR1 SGHRS and CDR2 YFSETQ. The CDR3 DNA reads TGCGCCAGCGCGACGGGGAATGAGCAGTTCTTC. This translates into CASATGNEQFF.

The sample holds one count of this clone. The J gene is TRBJ1-2, the V gene TRBV12-5; TRBD1 aligns across 7 bases. Germline V gene lookup returns CDR1 LGHNT and CDR2 FRNRAP. This CDR3 region has 16 residues. Unmatched junction bases numbered 9, after V lost 1 base and J lost 4 bases. The DNA for the CDR3 is TGTGCTAGTGGTTTGGAAACCAACACAGGGGTCTATGGCTACACCTTC. It yields the protein CASGLETNTGVYGYTF.

This chain connects TRBV7-9 to TRBJ1-3, with 7 bases identical to TRBD1. Germline CDR1 reads SEHNR; CDR2 reads FQNEAQ (reference sequence). The V segment lost 3 bases and the J segment 2 bases; nucleotides outside the gene matches: 4. The CDR3 is 15 residues long. The CDR3 bases are TGTGCCAGCAGCTTTGGACAGGCGACTGGAAACACCATATATTTT. It encodes CASSFGQATGNTIYF. Using reference TRBV7-9 and TRBJ1-3 for the parts outside the CDR3, the full variable domain is DTGVSQNPRHKITKRGQNVTFRCDPISEHNRLYWYRQTLGQGPEFLTYFQNEAQLEKSRLLSDRFSAERPKGSFSTLEIQRTEQGDSAMYLCASSFGQATGNTIYFGEGSWLTVV.

The V call is TRBV5-1, the J call TRBJ2-1; 14 bases map to TRBD2. Germline CDR1 and CDR2: SGHRS and YFSETQ. The V segment lost 4 bases and the J segment 6 bases; nucleotides outside the gene matches: 6. CDR3 length: 16 residues. The CDR3 DNA reads TGCGCCAGCAGCAGGGGACTAGCGGGAGCAAGCAATGAGCAGTTCTTC. This codes for CASSRGLAGASNEQFF.

The rearrangement joins TRBV25-1 to TRBJ2-5, with 11 positions matching TRBD1. V dropped 8 bases and J dropped 5; count of bases not matched to a gene: 7. The CDR3 covers 14 residues. Germline V gene data show CDR1 as MGHDK and CDR2 as SYGVNS. This CDR3 is CASYGQGAGETQYF. CDR3 bases: TGTGCCAGCTACGGACAGGGGGCCGGGGAGACCCAGTACTTC.

V gene TRBV6-5 combines with J gene TRBJ1-3; perhaps TRBD1 as D (5 bases). V gave up 6 bases and J gave up 0 bases, with 12 bases separating them. Germline V gives CDR1 MNHEY, CDR2 SVGAGI. This CDR3 has 15 amino acids. The CDR3: CASRQRGTSGNTIYF. Here the CDR3 DNA reads TGTGCCAGCAGGCAACGGGGGACCTCTGGAAACACCATATATTTT.

The CDR3 here is CASSDGRIDNEQFF. As DNA, the CDR3 is TGTGCCAGCAGTGACGGACGGATTGACAATGAGCAGTTCTTC. This chain links TRBV6-6 with TRBJ2-1; D call uncertain. This CDR3 region has 14 residues. The ends were cut back, 5 bases at V and 5 bases at J, with 13 bases in the middle. CDR1 and CDR2 from the germline V gene are MNHNY and SVGAGI (reference sequence).

V gene TRBV9 combines with J gene TRBJ1-4; D not certain. The V gene's germline CDR1 is SGDLS and CDR2 YYNGEE. The CDR3 loop spans 13 amino acids. Trimming shortened V by 3 bases and J by 5 bases, and 8 bases separated the two germline ends. The CDR3 loop is CASSAHRNEKLFF. The CDR3 nucleotides read TGTGCCAGCAGCGCGCACAGAAATGAAAAACTGTTTTTT.

The chain couples TRBV7-8 to TRBJ1-2; D is ambiguous. V was pared by 6 bases and J by 4 bases, with 12 bases between. Germline-derived CDR1 and CDR2 are SGHVS and FQNEAQ. CDR3 length: 13 amino acids. This CDR3 reads CASRDGYSYGYTF. As DNA, the CDR3 is TGTGCCAGCAGGGACGGATACTCCTATGGCTACACCTTC. Supplemented by reference TRBV7-8 and TRBJ1-2, the full variable domain reads GAGVSQSPRYKVAKRGQDVALRCDPISGHVSLFWYQQALGQGPEFLTYFQNEAQLDKSGLPSDRFFAERPEGSVSTLKIQRTQQEDSAVYLCASRDGYSYGYTFGSGTRLTVV.

This clone was counted once. This rearrangement joins TRBV6-5 to TRBJ1-2, with D maybe TRBD1 (5 bases). Germline values: CDR1 MNHEY, CDR2 SVGAGI. The CDR3 is 14 amino acids. Trimming took 6 bases from V and 0 from J, leaving 11 bases between them. The CDR3 DNA reads as TGTGCCAGCAGCGGGGACGGAGCTAACTATGGCTACACCTTC. Residues: CASSGDGANYGYTF.

J is TRBJ2-3 and V is TRBV3-1 (or the pseudogene TRBV3-2); D ambiguous. V lost 0 bases, J lost 5 bases, and 6 bases lay in between. CDR3 size: 13 residues. Germline CDR1 reads LGHDT; CDR2 reads YNNKEL (reference sequence). CDR3 loop: CASSQEKRDTQYF. The CDR3 nucleotides read TGTGCCAGCAGCCAAGAGAAGAGAGATACGCAGTATTTT.

The V gene is TRBV5-6, the J gene TRBJ2-1; 7 nucleotides match TRBD1. CDR3 size: 16 residues. The germline V gene has CDR1 SGHDT and CDR2 YYEEEE. The ends lost 5 bases at V and 2 bases at J; junction bases unmatched: 10. In DNA form, the CDR3 reads TGTGCCAGCAGTTTCTCGGACAGGAGCACCTACAATGAGCAGTTCTTC. Its translation: CASSFSDRSTYNEQFF.

The gene calls are TRBV11-2 and TRBJ2-7; perhaps D is TRBD1 or TRBD2 (5 bases each). This CDR3 contains 15 residues. Trimming took off 5 bases at V and 0 bases at J, with 14 bases between the two ends. Per germline, CDR1 SGHAT and CDR2 FQNNGV. DNA for the CDR3: TGTGCCAGCAGCCCGGGGCCATTAAACTCCTACGAGCAGTACTTC. The encoded protein is CASSPGPLNSYEQYF.

DNA of the CDR3: TGTGCCAGCAGCCCGACGGGGAATTCACCCCTCCACTTT. Translated, it gives CASSPTGNSPLHF. The chain combines TRBV7-9 with TRBJ1-6; D gene uncertain. Germline assignment: CDR1 SEHNR and CDR2 FQNEAQ (reference sequence). Trimming shortened V by 5 bases and J by 7 bases, and 9 bases separated the two germline ends. The CDR3 length is 13 residues.

This chain links TRBV5-1 with TRBJ1-4; D unresolved. V lost 3 bases, J lost 4 bases, and 4 bases lay in between. The CDR3 totals 12 residues. Germline assignment: CDR1 SGHRS and CDR2 YFSETQ. The CDR3 nucleotides are TGCGCCAGCAGCTATAGTAATGAAAAACTGTTTTTT. Protein sequence: CASSYSNEKLFF.

The CDR3 DNA reads as TGTGCCAGCAGCGCGGGGACTACCGCCGGGGAGCTGTTTTTT. Translated: CASSAGTTAGELFF. J is TRBJ2-2 and V is TRBV9, with 7 bases identical to TRBD2. The CDR3 is 14 amino acids. V shed 3 bases, J shed 6 bases, and the junction held 5 bases outside the gene matches. The V gene's germline CDR1 is SGDLS and CDR2 YYNGEE.

The chain joins TRBV5-6 to TRBJ1-4, with D possibly TRBD1 on 5 matching bases. The CDR3 extends over 16 amino acids. Trimming pared 3 bases from V and 7 bases from J, leaving 19 bases between. The germline gives CDR1 SGHDT, CDR2 YYEEEE. CDR3 residues: CASSSLMGVDSEKLFF. CDR3 sequence (DNA): TGTGCCAGCAGCTCGTTGATGGGGGTGGATAGTGAAAAACTGTTTTTT.

V and J are TRBV10-3 and TRBJ1-2, with TRBD1 matching over 8 bases. The CDR3 loop spans 14 amino acids. With V trimmed by 7 bases and J by 0 bases, 4 bases remained unmatched. Germline CDR1 is ENHRY and CDR2 is SYGVKD. CDR3 sequence reads: CAINDRGANYGYTF. CDR3 in DNA: TGTGCCATCAACGACAGGGGCGCTAACTATGGCTACACCTTC.